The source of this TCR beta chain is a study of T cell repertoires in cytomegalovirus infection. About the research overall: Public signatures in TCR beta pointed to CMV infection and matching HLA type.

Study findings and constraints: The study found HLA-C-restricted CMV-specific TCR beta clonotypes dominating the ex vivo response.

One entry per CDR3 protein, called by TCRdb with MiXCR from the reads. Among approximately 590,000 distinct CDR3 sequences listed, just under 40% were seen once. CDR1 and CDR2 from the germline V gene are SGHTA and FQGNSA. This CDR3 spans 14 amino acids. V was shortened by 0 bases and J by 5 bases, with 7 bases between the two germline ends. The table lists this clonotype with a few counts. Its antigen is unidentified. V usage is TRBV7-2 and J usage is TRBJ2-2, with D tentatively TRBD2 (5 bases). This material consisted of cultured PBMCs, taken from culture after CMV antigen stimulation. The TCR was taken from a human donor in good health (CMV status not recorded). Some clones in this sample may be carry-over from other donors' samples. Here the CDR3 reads CASSLARATGELFF. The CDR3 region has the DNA TGTGCCAGCAGCTTAGCGCGGGCTACCGGGGAGCTGTTTTTT.